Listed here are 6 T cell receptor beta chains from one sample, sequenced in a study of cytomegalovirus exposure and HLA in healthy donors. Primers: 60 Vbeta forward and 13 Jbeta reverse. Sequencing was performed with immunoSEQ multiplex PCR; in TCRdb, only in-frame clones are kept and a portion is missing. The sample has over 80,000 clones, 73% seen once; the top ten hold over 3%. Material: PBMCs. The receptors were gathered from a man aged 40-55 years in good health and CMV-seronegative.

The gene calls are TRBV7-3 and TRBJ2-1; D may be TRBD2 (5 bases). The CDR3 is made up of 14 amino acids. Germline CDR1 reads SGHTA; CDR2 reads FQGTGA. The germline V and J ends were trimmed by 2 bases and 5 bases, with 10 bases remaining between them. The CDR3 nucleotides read TGTGCCAGCAGCTTATGGGTCGGGAACAATGAGCAGTTCTTC. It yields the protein CASSLWVGNNEQFF.

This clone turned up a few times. CDR3 nucleotide sequence: TGTGCCAGCAGTTTATACCCCGACAGGACCTACGAGCAGTACTTC. Translated, it gives CASSLYPDRTYEQYF. The chain joins TRBV27 to TRBJ2-7, with a possible D match to TRBD1 (6 bases). Trimming took off 1 base at V and 2 bases at J, with 12 bases between the two ends. Looked up from germline, CDR1 is MNHEY and CDR2 is SMNVEV (reference sequence). This CDR3 is 15 amino acids long.

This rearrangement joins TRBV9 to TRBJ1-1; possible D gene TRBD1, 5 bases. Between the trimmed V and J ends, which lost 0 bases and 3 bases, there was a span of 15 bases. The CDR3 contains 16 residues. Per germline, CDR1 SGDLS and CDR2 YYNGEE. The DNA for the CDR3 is TGTGCCAGCAGCGTAGCTCTTGCGGAGACAGACACTGAAGCTTTCTTT. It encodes CASSVALAETDTEAFF.

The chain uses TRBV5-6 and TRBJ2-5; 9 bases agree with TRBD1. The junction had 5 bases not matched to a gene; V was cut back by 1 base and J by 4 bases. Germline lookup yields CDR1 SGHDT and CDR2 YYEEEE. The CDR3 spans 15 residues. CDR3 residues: CASSLLGTGRETQYF. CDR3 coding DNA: TGTGCCAGCAGCTTGCTCGGGACAGGGAGAGAGACCCAGTACTTC.

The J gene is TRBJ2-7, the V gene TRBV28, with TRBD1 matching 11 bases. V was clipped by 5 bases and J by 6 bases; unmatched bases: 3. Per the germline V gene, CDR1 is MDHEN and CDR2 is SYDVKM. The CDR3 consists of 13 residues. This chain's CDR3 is CASSPGTGGEQYF. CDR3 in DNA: TGTGCCAGCAGTCCGGGGACAGGGGGCGAGCAGTACTTC. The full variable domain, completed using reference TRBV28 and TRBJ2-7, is DVKVTQSSRYLVKRTGEKVFLECVQDMDHENMFWYRQDPGLGLRLIYFSYDVKMKEKGDIPEGYSVSREKKERFSLILESASTNQTSMYLCASSPGTGGEQYFGPGTRLTVT.

The CDR3 DNA reads TGCGCCAGCAGCCAAGGGACTAGCGGGGGGGCAGAGACCCAGTACTTC. As protein: CASSQGTSGGAETQYF. The V call is TRBV4-3, the J call TRBJ2-5, with 15 positions matching TRBD2. The CDR3 runs 16 residues. Trimming cost V 1 base and J 4 bases; bases outside gene matches: 1. Germline-derived CDR1 and CDR2 are LGHNA and YSLEER.